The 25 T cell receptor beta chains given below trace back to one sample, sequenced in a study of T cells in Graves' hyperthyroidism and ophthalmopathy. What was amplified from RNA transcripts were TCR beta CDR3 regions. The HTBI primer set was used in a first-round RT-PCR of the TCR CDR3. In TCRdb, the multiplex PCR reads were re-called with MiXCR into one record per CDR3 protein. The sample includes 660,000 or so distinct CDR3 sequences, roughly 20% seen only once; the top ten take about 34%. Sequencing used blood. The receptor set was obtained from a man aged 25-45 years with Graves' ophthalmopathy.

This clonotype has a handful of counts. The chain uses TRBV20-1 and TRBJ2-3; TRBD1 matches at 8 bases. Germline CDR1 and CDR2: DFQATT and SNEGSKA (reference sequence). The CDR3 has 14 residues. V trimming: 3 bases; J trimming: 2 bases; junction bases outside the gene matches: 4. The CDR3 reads CSARTGEYTDTQYF. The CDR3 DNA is TGCAGTGCTAGGACAGGGGAATACACAGATACGCAGTATTTT.

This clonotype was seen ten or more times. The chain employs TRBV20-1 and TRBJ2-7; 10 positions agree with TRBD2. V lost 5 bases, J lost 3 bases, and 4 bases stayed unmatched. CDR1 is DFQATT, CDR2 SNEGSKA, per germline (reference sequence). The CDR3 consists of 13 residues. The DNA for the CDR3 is TGCAGTGCTCCTCTAGCGGGAGTCTACGAGCAGTACTTC. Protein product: CSAPLAGVYEQYF.

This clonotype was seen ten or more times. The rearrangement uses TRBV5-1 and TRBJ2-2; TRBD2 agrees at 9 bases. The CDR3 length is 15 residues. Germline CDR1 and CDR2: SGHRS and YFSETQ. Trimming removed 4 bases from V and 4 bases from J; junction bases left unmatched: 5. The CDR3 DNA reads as TGCGCCAGCAGCGCGACGACTAGCGGCACCGGGGAGCTGTTTTTT. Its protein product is CASSATTSGTGELFF.

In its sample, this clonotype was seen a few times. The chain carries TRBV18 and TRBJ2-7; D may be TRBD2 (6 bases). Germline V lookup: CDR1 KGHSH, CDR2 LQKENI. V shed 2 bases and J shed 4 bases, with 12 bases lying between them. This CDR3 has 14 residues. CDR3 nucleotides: TGTGCCAGCTCACCAACTAGCTCGCCATACGAGCAGTACTTC. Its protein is CASSPTSSPYEQYF.

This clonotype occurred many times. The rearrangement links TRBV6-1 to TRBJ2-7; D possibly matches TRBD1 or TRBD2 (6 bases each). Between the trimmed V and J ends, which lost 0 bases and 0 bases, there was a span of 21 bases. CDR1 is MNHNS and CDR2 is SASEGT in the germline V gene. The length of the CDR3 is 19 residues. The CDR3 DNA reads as TGTGCCAGCAGTGAAGCCCCAAGCGTAGGAGGGGGAGACTCCTACGAGCAGTACTTC. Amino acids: CASSEAPSVGGGDSYEQYF.

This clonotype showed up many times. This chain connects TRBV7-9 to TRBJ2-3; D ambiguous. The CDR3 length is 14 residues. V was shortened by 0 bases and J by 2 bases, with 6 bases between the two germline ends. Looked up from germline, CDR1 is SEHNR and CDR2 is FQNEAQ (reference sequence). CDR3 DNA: TGTGCCAGCAGCTTAGCTGCGGCCACAGATACGCAGTATTTT. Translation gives CASSLAAATDTQYF.

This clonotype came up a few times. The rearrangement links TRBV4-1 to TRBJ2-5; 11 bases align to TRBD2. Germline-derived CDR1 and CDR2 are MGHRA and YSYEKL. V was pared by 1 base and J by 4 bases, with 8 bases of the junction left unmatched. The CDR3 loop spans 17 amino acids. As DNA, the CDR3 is TGCGCCAGCAGCCAAGGGTTCGGGACTAGCGGATCAGAGACCCAGTACTTC. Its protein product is CASSQGFGTSGSETQYF.

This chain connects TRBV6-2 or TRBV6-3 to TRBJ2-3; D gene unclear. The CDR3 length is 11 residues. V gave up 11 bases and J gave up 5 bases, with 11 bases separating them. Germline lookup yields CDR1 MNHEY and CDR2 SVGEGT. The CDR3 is CAGSSGDTQYF. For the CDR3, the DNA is TGTGCCGGCTCGTCCGGAGATACGCAGTATTTT.

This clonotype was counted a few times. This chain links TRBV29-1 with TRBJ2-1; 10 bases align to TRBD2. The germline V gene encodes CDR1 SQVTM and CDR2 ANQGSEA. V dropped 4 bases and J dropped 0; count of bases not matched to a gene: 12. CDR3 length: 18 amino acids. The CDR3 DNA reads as TGCAGCGTTGGTAGGTTGGGGTCTAGCGGGGGCTCCTACAATGAGCAGTTCTTC. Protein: CSVGRLGSSGGSYNEQFF.

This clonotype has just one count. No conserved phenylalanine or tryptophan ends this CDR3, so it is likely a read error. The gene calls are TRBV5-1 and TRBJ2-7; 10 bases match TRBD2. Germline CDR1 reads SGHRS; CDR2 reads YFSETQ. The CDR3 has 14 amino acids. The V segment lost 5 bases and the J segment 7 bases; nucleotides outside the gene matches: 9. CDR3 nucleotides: TGCGCCAGCAGTTCTAGCGGGAGCTCGATAGAGCAGTACCTC. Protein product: CASSSSGSSIEQYL.

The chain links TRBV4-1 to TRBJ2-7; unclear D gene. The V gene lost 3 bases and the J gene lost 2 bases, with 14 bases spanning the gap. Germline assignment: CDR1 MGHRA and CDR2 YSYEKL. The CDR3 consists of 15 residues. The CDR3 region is CASSHAPSETYEQYF. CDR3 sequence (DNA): TGCGCCAGCAGCCACGCTCCCAGCGAGACCTACGAGCAGTACTTC.

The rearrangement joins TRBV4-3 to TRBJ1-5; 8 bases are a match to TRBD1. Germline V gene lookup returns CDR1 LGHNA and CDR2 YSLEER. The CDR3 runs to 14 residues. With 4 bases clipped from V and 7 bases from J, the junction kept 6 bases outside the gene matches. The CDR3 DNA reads TGCGCCAGCAGCCGAAACAGGGGGGCCCAGCCCCAGCATTTT. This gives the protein CASSRNRGAQPQHF.

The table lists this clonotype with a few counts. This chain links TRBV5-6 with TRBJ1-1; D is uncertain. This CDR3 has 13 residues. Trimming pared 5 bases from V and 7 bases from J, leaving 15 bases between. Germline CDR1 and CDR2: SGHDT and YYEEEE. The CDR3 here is CASRQDIESEAFF. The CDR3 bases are TGTGCCAGCAGACAAGACATCGAAAGTGAAGCTTTCTTT. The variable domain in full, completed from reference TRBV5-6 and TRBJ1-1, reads DAGVTQSPTHLIKTRGQQVTLRCSPKSGHDTVSWYQQALGQGPQFIFQYYEEEERQRGNFPDRFSGHQFPNYSSELNVNALLLGDSALYLCASRQDIESEAFFGQGTRLTVV.

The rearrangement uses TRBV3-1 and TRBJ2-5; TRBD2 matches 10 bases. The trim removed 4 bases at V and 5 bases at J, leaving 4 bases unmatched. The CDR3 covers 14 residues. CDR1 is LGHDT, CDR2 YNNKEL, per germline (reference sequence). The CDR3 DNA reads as TGTGCCAGCAGCCCACAGGGACTAGCGGAGACCCAGTACTTC. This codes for CASSPQGLAETQYF.

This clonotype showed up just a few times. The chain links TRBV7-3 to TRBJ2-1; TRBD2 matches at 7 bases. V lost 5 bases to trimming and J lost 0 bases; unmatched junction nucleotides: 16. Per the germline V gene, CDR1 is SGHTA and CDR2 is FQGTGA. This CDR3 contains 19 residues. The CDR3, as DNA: TGTGCCAGCAGCCCCACCCGGGACTATTCTACTAGCTCCTACAATGAGCAGTTCTTC. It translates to CASSPTRDYSTSSYNEQFF.

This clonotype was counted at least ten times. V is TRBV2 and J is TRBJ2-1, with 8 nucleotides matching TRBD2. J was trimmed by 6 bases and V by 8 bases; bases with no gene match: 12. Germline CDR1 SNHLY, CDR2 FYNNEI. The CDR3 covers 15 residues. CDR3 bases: TGTGCCAGCCGTGGCACGGGAGGGCCGACCAATGAGCAGTTCTTC. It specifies CASRGTGGPTNEQFF.

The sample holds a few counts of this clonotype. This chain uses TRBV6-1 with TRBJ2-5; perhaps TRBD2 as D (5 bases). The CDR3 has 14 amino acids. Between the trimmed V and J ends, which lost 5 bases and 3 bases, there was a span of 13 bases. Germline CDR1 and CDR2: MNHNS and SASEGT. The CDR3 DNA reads TGTGCCAGCAGTCGGACTTGGATGAAAGAGACCCAGTACTTC. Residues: CASSRTWMKETQYF.

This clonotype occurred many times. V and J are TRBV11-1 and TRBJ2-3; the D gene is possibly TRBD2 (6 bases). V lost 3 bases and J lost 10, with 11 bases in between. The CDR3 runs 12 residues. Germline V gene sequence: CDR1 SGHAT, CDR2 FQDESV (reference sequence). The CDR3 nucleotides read TGTGCCAGCAGCTTGTGGGGGGAGGCGCAGTATTTT. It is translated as CASSLWGEAQYF.

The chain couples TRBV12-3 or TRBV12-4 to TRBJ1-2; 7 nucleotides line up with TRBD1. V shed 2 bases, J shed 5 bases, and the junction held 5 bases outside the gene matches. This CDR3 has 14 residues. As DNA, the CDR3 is TGTGCCAGCAGTTTATTGGCAGGGGGATATGGCTACACCTTC. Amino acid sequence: CASSLLAGGYGYTF.

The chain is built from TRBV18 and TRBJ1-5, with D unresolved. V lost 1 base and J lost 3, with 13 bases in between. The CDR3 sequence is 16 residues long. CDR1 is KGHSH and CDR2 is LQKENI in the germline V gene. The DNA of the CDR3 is TGTGCCAGCTCACCACACGAGGGAGGCCCCAATCAGCCCCAGCATTTT. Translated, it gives CASSPHEGGPNQPQHF.

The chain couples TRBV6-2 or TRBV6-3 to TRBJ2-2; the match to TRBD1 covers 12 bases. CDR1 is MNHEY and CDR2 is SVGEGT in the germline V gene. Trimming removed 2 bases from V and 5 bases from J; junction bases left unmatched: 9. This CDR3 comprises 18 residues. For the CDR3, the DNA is TGTGCCAGCAGTTACAGGGGGACAGGGGGCGAAAAAACCGGGGAGCTGTTTTTT. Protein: CASSYRGTGGEKTGELFF.

The CDR3 sequence: CASGDGGANSPLHF. As DNA, the CDR3 is TGTGCCAGCGGGGATGGGGGGGCCAATTCACCCCTCCACTTT. This chain joins TRBV6-1 and TRBJ1-6, with a possible D match to TRBD1 (6 bases). V gave up 8 bases and J gave up 7 bases, with 15 bases separating them. The CDR3 extends over 14 amino acids. Germline CDR1 is MNHNS and CDR2 is SASEGT.

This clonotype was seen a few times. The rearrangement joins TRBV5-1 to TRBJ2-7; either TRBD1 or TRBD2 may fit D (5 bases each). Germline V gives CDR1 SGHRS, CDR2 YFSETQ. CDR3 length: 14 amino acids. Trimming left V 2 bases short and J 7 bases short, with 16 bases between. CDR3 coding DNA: TGCGCCAGCAGCTTCTATCCGGGACCGGAGGAGCAGTACTTC. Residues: CASSFYPGPEEQYF.

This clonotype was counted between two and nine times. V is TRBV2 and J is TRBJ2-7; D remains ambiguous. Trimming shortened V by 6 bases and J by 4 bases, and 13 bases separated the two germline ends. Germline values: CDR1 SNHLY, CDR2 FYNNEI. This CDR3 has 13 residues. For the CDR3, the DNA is TGTGCCAGCAGACACGCTGAAGGGTACGAGCAGTACTTC. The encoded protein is CASRHAEGYEQYF.

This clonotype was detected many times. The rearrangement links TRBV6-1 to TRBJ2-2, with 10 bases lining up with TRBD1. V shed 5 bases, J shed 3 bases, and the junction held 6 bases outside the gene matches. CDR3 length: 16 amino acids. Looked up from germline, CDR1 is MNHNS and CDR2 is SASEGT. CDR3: CASSPTGGRDTGELFF. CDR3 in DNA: TGTGCCAGCAGTCCGACAGGGGGCAGGGACACCGGGGAGCTGTTTTTT.